A selection of T cell receptor beta chains follows, all from one sample in a study of blood T cell repertoires in COVID-19. Method: immunoSEQ multiplex PCR; TCRdb's copy keeps in-frame clones and lacks some. Altogether about 100,000 clones are present, more than 75% being singletons, with the ten largest covering roughly 12%. The material sequenced was peripheral blood. Source of these receptors: a human donor in a cohort sampled during active COVID-19. The CDR3 runs from the conserved cysteine through the conserved F or W. A D gene is named only where the DNA matches it firmly. A clone size is listed for some rows: how often the clone was seen (once, few, many), or a class if it is expanded.

NA	TRBV7-9	NA	TRBJ1-5	TGTGCCAGCAGCTTCTGGGGAGGGAAGGGGCTCGGCTCACATCAGCCCCAGCATTTT	CASSFWGGKGLGSHQPQHF
NA	TRBV20-1	NA	TRBJ1-1	TGCAGTGCTAGTTCGGGGAACACTGAAGCTTTCTTT	CSASSGNTEAFF
NA	TRBV5-6	NA	TRBJ1-2	TGTGCCAGCAGCTTAGGGCAGGGGCATGGCTACACCTTC	CASSLGQGHGYTF
NA	TRBV9	TRBD2	TRBJ2-5	TGTGCCAGCAGCGGAACTAGCGGGGGGTACCAAGAGACCCAGTACTTC	CASSGTSGGYQETQYF
NA	TRBV4-3	NA	TRBJ2-7	TGCGCCAGCAGCCAAGTGTTTGACTTAGGCTACGAGCAGTACTTC	CASSQVFDLGYEQYF
NA	TRBV4-1	TRBD2	TRBJ2-1	TGCGCCAGCAGCCCGGGGACTAGCGGGGCTATTAATGAGCAGTTCTTC	CASSPGTSGAINEQFF
NA	TRBV18	TRBD2	TRBJ2-7	TGTGCCAGCACAAAACTAGCGGGCGACTACGAGCAGTACTTC	CASTKLAGDYEQYF
NA	TRBV7-9	NA	TRBJ1-3	TGTGCCAGCAGCTTAGCGGCAGGGAAATTTGAAAACACCATATATTTT	CASSLAAGKFENTIYF
NA	TRBV7-2	TRBD1	TRBJ1-5	TGTGCCAGCAGCCCTCCAGGGGGCGGCAATCAGCCCCAGCATTTT	CASSPPGGGNQPQHF
few	TRBV27	TRBD1	TRBJ1-3	TGTGCCAGCAGTTTATCGCCCCCCACAGGGGGCAAATCTGGAAACACCATATATTTT	CASSLSPPTGGKSGNTIYF
NA	TRBV6-2/TRBV6-3	NA	TRBJ1-5	TGTGCCAGCAGTTACTACGGGGGACAGCCCCAGCATTTT	CASSYYGGQPQHF